Sequencing of this T cell receptor (beta chain) was carried out in a study of shared clonotypes between healthy human individuals. Germline V gene data show CDR1 as MNHNY and CDR2 as SVGAGI (reference sequence). Trimming shortened V by 8 bases and J by 5 bases, and 22 bases separated the two germline ends. CDR3 length: 15 residues. All donors were healthy HIV-negative adults lacking recent acute infections or vaccinations. The table lists this clone with a count of one. Original handling: With immunoSEQ giving junction-only sequences and no quality scores, filtering differed. Measured with immunoSEQ multiplex PCR; TCRdb has only the in-frame clones, and not every one. V and J calls and clone size come straight from that table; D and trimming were deduced from the DNA. The sample holds about 520,000 clones, approximately 80% seen once.

This receptor was identified in a woman aged 40 to 50 in good health. Some clones in this sample may be carry-over from other donors' samples. The chain links TRBV6-6 to TRBJ2-7; TRBD1 is a possible D gene (6 bases). Sequenced input: PBMCs. CDR3 amino acids: CASRPDQDNRDEQYF. In nucleotides, the CDR3 is TGTGCCAGCCGACCCGACCAGGACAACAGGGACGAGCAGTACTTC.